Below are 11 T cell receptor beta chains sequenced from a single sample in a study of identical twins. TCRdb passed the 5' RACE reads through MiXCR, listing each CDR3 protein once. The sample lists 1.5 million to 2 million distinct CDR3 sequences, around a third occurring once. The sample was cord blood. The source is a newborn girl in good health.

The chain employs TRBV11-2 and TRBJ2-1; 9 bases map to TRBD2. The germline CDR1 and CDR2 sequences are SGHAT and FQNNGV. The CDR3 loop spans 16 amino acids. The trim removed 5 bases at V and 6 bases at J, leaving 11 bases unmatched. The CDR3 is CASSPLAGVISNEQFF. CDR3 in DNA: TGTGCCAGCAGCCCCTTAGCGGGAGTGATTTCCAATGAGCAGTTCTTC. The variable domain in full, with the rest retrieved from reference TRBV11-2 and TRBJ2-1, is EAGVAQSPRYKIIEKRQSVAFWCNPISGHATLYWYQQILGQGPKLLIQFQNNGVVDDSQLPKDRFSAERLKGVDSTLKIQPAKLEDSAVYLCASSPLAGVISNEQFFGPGTRLTVL.

This chain uses TRBV6-5 with TRBJ1-5; D not certain. This CDR3 has 14 residues. V lost 0 bases and J lost 9, with 12 bases in between. Germline V gives CDR1 MNHEY, CDR2 SVGAGI. The CDR3 DNA reads as TGTGCCAGCAGTTACTCGAAAGGTATCCGGCCCCAGCATTTT. Its protein product is CASSYSKGIRPQHF.

This clonotype has more than one count but fewer than ten. The chain combines TRBV24-1 with TRBJ1-2; D call uncertain. CDR3 length: 12 amino acids. The V end was cut by 3 bases, the J end by 8 bases, with 9 bases between. In germline, CDR1 is KGHDR, CDR2 SFDVKD. The CDR3 loop reads CATSDGNGGYTF. The CDR3 region has the DNA TGTGCCACCAGTGATGGCAATGGAGGCTACACCTTC.

The V call is TRBV5-1, the J call TRBJ2-5; 8 bases map to TRBD2. CDR1 is SGHRS, CDR2 YFSETQ, per germline. The CDR3 length is 16 residues. V gave up 2 bases and J gave up 11 bases; unmatched junction bases: 17. The CDR3, as DNA: TGCGCCAGCAGCTTTTTGACGGGACTAGGTAATAATGAGCAGTACTTC. Its translation: CASSFLTGLGNNEQYF.

The sample holds a few counts of this clonotype. The rearrangement joins TRBV15 to TRBJ2-3; D remains ambiguous. Germline lookup yields CDR1 LNHNV and CDR2 YYDKDF (reference sequence). The ends were cut back, 0 bases at V and 2 bases at J, with 15 bases in the middle. The CDR3 runs to 17 residues. The CDR3: CATSRDRKGPFTDTQYF. Here the CDR3 DNA reads TGTGCCACCAGCAGAGATCGAAAGGGTCCGTTCACAGATACGCAGTATTTT.

The chain uses TRBV28 and TRBJ2-7, with D perhaps TRBD1 (5 bases). Matching the DNA end better, TRBJ2-5 makes the J call doubtful. Germline CDR1 reads MDHEN; CDR2 reads SYDVKM. This CDR3 has 14 residues. The CDR3 DNA reads as TGTGCCAGCAGTTCCCCGTCCTTGGGGCAGACCCAGTACTTC. Protein: CASSSPSLGQTQYF.

This clonotype was detected only a few times. CDR3 sequence (DNA): TGTGCCAGCAGCGTTATATCGGGGGGGGGAAATGAGCAGTTCTTC. Its protein is CASSVISGGGNEQFF. This sequence joins TRBV9 and TRBJ2-1, with 8 bases lining up with TRBD2. The CDR3 spans 15 residues. From germline, CDR1 is SGDLS and CDR2 YYNGEE. J lost 7 bases, V lost 2 bases, and 8 bases had no gene match.

V usage is TRBV5-6 and J usage is TRBJ1-2; no definite D call. Trimming removed 4 bases from V and 2 bases from J, with 9 bases in between. Per germline, CDR1 SGHDT and CDR2 YYEEEE. This CDR3 has 13 amino acids. The CDR3 coding sequence is TGTGCCAGCAGCCCGCAGGAGAACTATGGCTACACCTTC. Protein: CASSPQENYGYTF.

The table lists this clonotype with a few counts. This chain joins TRBV29-1 and TRBJ1-1; D is uncertain. Per germline, CDR1 SQVTM and CDR2 ANQGSEA. The CDR3 totals 11 residues. Trimming took 2 bases from V and 8 from J, leaving 9 bases between them. The CDR3 loop is CSVESAREAFF. CDR3 nucleotides: TGCAGCGTTGAATCGGCAAGGGAAGCTTTCTTT.

The chain carries TRBV4-1 and TRBJ2-7; 7 bases agree with TRBD2. This CDR3 comprises 16 residues. Trimming took 2 bases from V and 0 from J; bases not matched to a gene: 7. Germline V gene lookup returns CDR1 MGHRA and CDR2 YSYEKL. CDR3 sequence reads: CASSQFASGDSYEQYF. The CDR3 coding sequence is TGCGCCAGCAGCCAATTCGCTAGCGGTGACTCCTACGAGCAGTACTTC.

V and J are TRBV5-6 and TRBJ2-1, with TRBD2 matching 10 bases. In germline, CDR1 is SGHDT, CDR2 YYEEEE. Losses at the gene ends were 0 bases for V and 7 bases for J; bases not matched to a gene: 13. This CDR3 contains 18 residues. Here the CDR3 reads CASSLDLSAGGPGNEQFF. The CDR3 DNA reads as TGTGCCAGCAGCTTGGATCTGTCAGCGGGAGGGCCGGGTAATGAGCAGTTCTTC.